This TCR beta chain originates from a study of CD8+ T cells in alopecia areata listed by TCRdb under 2018. Looking at the study overall: The treated patients, all with moderate-to-severe alopecia areata, were enrolled in an open-label pilot trial of oral tofacitinib given at 5 to 10 mg twice daily. Patients received tofacitinib for 6 to 18 months and were then followed off drug for 6 months to check for delayed response and recurrence. In treated patients, disease severity was measured using the SALT score, which gives the percentage of scalp surface area affected. High-throughput TCRbeta sequencing was used to examine T cell clonal expansion in alopecia areata in both the C3H/HeJ mouse model and human patients. Scalp tissue and sorted CD4+ and CD8+ peripheral blood T cells from patchy and totalis/universalis alopecia areata patients and from healthy controls were covered by human TCRbeta sequencing. Patients on tofacitinib were biopsied at baseline and after 4 and 24 weeks of treatment, and several of the patients also had a later scalp biopsy. Scalp clonality was compared across normal scalp (n=4), patchy alopecia areata scalp (n=8), and alopecia totalis/universalis scalp (n=8). RNA came from the PAXgene miRNA kit for fixed scalp, the miRNeasy kit for PBMCs, and the RNeasy kit for mouse skin. Amplification of TCRbeta CDR3 regions was done by immunoSEQ multiplex PCR using 35 Vbeta forward primers and 13 Jbeta reverse primers.

The meaning of the sample's time point label: around 4 weeks on oral tofacitinib. The treatment or condition label here, explained by the study, means: oral pan-JAK inhibitor, 5-10 mg twice daily. Lesional scalp punch biopsies and peripheral blood were obtained from alopecia areata patients. PBMCs were isolated by density centrifugation and stained for CD3, CD4 and CD8, after which CD4+ and CD8+ T cells were sorted on a FACSAria. Findings and caveats that apply to the study as a whole: Unlike mouse skin, which is dominated by gammadelta T cells, normal human skin has resident alphabeta T cells that are also sequenced, and this complicates analysis of the scalp TCR repertoire. Compared with normal scalp, lesional scalp had higher clonality and more expanded CD8+ clones, particularly in alopecia totalis/universalis, a pattern that suggests antigenic drive. Because the treated cohort was small and had only one nonresponder, larger studies are needed to examine links between baseline CD8+ expansion and response. Tofacitinib significantly lowered scalp clonality and the number of expanded CD8+ clones among the top 100 scalp clones. TCR sequences shared between patients were less clear than in mice, possibly partly because of HLA diversity in the patient population. During tofacitinib treatment, many expanded lesional clones remained in scalp and blood, and this persistence may partly explain relapse after treatment is stopped.

Receptor amplification or capture employed the immunoSEQ multiplex PCR assay. RNA was extracted from all samples and reverse transcribed into cDNA, which served as template for TCR sequencing. First-strand cDNA was synthesized using SuperScript III with a 2:1 mix of oligo-dT and random hexamers. A synthetic immune receptor repertoire was used to measure amplification bias, and any remaining bias was corrected computationally. In the source study's methods: Raw reads were preprocessed to remove errors, and CDR3 was defined by IMGT conventions from the conserved cysteine to phenylalanine. Clonality was computed as 1 minus the Shannon entropy, with the entropy normalized by log2 of the number of productive unique TCRs. Whether each scalp clone was CD4 or CD8 was inferred by checking scalp TCRbeta sequences against the CD4 and CD8 repertoires from sorted blood. TCRdb's version of the immuneACCESS table is confined to in-frame rearrangements and falls short of the full clone set. An unresolved V gene accounts for under half of the shortfall where checked; the remainder is of unknown origin. V and J calls and clone size are those listed in that table; D and trimming were worked out from the DNA. The sample table lists more than 90,000 clones, 61% of them with a count of one. Together, the top ten hold roughly 15% of the sample.

On this clone itself: The antigen this receptor binds is unknown. No clone much larger than this one lies a single base away; base qualities are absent.

V gives up 9 bases and J gives up 6 bases, and the segment between their germline ends measures 16 bases. Taken from cysteine to phenylalanine, the CDR3 has 13 residues. CDR3 DNA only is kept here, 39 bases in frame from base 1. Sequences SGHRS (CDR1) and YFSETQ (CDR2) are obtained from the germline V gene. Rearrangement joined TRBV5-1 to TRBJ1-5, with the D gene too uncertain to name. The TCR originated in a human donor with alopecia areata. Sequenced material: CD8+ T cells sorted from blood, taken at week 4, from a patient treated with tofacitinib. The CDR3 corresponds to CANSIVLGQPQHF. The nucleotide sequence reads TGCGCCAACTCGATTGTGTTAGGTCAGCCCCAGCATTTT.